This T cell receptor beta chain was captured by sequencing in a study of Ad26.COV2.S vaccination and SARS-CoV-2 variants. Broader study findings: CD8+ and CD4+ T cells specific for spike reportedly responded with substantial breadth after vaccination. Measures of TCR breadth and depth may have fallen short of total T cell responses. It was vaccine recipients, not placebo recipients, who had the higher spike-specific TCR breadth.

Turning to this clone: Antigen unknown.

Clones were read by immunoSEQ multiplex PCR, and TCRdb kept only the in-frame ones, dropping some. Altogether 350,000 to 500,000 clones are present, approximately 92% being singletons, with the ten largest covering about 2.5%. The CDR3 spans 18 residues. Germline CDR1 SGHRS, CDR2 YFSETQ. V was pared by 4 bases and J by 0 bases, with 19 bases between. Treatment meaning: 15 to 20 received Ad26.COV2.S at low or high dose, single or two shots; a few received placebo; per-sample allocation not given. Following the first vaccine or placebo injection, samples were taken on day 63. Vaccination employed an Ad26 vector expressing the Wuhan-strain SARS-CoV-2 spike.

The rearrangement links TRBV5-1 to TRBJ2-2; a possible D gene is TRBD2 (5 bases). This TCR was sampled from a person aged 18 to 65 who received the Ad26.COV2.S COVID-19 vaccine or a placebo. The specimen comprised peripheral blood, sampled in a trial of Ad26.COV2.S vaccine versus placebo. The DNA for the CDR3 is TGCGCCAGCAGCCCTCGAGGGCGTCACATATCGAACACCGGGGAGCTGTTTTTT. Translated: CASSPRGRHISNTGELFF.